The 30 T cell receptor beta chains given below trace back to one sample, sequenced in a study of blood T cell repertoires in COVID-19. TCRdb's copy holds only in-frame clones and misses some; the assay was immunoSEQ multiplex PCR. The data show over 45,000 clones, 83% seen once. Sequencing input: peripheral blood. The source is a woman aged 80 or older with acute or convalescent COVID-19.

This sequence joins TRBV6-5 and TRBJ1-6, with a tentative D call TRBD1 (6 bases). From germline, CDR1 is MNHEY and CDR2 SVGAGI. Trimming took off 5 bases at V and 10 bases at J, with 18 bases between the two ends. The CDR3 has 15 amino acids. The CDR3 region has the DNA TGTGCCAGCAGTAATGAACAGGGAAATGTGTCACCCCTCCACTTT. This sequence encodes CASSNEQGNVSPLHF.

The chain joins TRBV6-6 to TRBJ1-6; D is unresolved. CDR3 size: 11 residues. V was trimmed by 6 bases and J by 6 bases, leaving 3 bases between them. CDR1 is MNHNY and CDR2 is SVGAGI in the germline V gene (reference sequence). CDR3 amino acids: CASRLNSPLHF. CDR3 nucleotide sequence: TGTGCCAGCAGACTTAATTCACCCCTCCACTTT.

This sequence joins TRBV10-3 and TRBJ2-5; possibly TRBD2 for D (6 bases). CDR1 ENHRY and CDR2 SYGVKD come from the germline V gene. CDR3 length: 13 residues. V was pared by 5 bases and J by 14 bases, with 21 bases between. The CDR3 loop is CAISSKDLASAYF. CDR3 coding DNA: TGTGCCATCAGTTCCAAAGACCTGGCTAGCGCCTACTTC.

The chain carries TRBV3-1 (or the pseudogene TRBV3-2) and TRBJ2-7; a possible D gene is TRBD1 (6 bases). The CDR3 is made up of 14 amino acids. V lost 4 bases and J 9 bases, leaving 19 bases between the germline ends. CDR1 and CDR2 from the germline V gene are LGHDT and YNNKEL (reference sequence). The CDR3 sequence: CASSPETQGSVQYF. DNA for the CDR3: TGTGCCAGCAGCCCCGAGACACAGGGTTCAGTGCAGTACTTC.

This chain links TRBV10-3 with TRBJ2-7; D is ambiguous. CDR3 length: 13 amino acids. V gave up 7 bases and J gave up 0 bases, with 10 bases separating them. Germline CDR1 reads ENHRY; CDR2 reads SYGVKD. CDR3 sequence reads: CAIMASNSYEQYF. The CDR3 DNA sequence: TGTGCCATCATGGCCTCAAACTCCTACGAGCAGTACTTC.

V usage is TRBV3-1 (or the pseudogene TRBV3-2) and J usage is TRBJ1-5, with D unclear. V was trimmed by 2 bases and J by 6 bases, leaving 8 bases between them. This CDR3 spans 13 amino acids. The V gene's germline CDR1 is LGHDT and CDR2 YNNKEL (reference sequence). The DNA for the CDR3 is TGTGCCAGCAGCCAATCCCGAGGTCAGCCCCAGCATTTT. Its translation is CASSQSRGQPQHF.

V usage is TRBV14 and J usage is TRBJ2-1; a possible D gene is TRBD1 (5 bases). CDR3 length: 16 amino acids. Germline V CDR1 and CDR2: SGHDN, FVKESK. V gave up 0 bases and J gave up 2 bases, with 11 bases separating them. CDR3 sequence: CASSQDLGRTYNEQFF. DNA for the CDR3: TGTGCCAGCAGCCAAGATTTGGGGCGGACCTACAATGAGCAGTTCTTC.

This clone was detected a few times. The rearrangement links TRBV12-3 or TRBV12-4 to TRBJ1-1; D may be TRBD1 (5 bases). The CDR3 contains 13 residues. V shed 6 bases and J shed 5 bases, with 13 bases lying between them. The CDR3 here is CASRVSRETEAFF. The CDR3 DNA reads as TGTGCCAGCAGGGTCTCCAGGGAAACTGAAGCTTTCTTT.

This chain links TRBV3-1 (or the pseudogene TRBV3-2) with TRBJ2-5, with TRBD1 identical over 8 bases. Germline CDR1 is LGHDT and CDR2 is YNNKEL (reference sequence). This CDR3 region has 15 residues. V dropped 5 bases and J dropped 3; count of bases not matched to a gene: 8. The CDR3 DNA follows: TGTGCCAGCAGCGCCCGGGACAGGAGGGAAGAGACCCAGTACTTC. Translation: CASSARDRREETQYF.

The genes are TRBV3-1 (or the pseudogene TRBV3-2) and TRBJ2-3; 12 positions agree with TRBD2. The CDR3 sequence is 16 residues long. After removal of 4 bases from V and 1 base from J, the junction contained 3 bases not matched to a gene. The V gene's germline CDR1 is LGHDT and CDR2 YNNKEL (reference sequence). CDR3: CASSRRLAGGTDTQYF. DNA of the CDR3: TGTGCCAGCAGCCGGAGACTAGCGGGGGGCACAGATACGCAGTATTTT.

The CDR3 region has the DNA TGTGCCAGTAGTATAGATCTCGGGGGGGGGTACTCGGGCCAGCCCCAGCATTTT. This codes for CASSIDLGGGYSGQPQHF. The chain links TRBV19 to TRBJ1-5; a possible D gene is TRBD1 (5 bases). This CDR3 comprises 18 residues. V lost 0 bases, J lost 7 bases, and 22 bases lay in between. Germline CDR1 LNHDA, CDR2 SQIVND (reference sequence).

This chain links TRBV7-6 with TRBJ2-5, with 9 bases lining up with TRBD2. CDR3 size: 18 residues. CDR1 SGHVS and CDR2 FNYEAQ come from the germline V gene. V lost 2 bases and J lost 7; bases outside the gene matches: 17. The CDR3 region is CASSLTGVTSGPSGTQYF. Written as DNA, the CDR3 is TGTGCCAGCAGCTTAACAGGGGTTACTAGCGGGCCCTCCGGGACCCAGTACTTC.

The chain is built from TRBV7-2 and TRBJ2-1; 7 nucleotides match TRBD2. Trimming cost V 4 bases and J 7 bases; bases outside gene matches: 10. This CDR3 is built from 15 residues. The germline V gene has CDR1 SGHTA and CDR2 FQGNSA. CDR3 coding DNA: TGTGCCAGCAGCTCCCAGTCCCGAGCGGGGAATGAGCAGTTCTTC. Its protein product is CASSSQSRAGNEQFF.

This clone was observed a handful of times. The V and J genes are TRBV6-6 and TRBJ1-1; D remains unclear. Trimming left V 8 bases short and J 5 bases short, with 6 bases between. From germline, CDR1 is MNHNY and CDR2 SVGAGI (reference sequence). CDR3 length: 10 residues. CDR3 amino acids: CASQMTEAFF. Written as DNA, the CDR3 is TGTGCCAGCCAGATGACTGAAGCTTTCTTT.

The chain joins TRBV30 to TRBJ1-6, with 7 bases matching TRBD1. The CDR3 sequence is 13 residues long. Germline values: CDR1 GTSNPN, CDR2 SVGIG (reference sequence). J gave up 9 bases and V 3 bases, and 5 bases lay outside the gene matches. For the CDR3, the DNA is TGTGCCTGGAGATTACAGGGGCGTTCACCCCTCCACTTT. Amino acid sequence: CAWRLQGRSPLHF. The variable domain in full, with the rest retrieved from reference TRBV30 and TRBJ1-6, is SQTIHQWPATLVQPVGSPLSLECTVEGTSNPNLYWYRQAAGRGLQLLFYSVGIGQISSEVPQNLSASRPQDRQFILSSKKLLLSDSGFYLCAWRLQGRSPLHFGNGTRLTVT.

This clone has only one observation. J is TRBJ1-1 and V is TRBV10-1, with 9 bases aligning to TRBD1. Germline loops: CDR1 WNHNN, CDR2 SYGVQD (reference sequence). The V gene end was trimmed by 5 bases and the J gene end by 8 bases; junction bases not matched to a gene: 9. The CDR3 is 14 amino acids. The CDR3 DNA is TGCGCCAGCAGTCGGGACAGGGAAGGGGCGGAAGCTTTCTTT. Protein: CASSRDREGAEAFF.

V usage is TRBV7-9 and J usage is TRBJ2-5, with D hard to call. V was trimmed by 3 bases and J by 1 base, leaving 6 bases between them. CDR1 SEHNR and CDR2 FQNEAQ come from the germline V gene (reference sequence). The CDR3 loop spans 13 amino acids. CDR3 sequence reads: CASSFAIQETQYF. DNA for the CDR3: TGTGCCAGCAGCTTCGCGATCCAAGAGACCCAGTACTTC.

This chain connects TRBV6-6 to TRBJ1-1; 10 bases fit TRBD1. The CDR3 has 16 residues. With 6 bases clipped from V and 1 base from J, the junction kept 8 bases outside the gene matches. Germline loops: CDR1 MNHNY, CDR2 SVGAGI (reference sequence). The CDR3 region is CASSERQGASNTEAFF. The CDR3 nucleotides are TGTGCCAGCAGCGAACGACAGGGGGCCTCGAACACTGAAGCTTTCTTT.

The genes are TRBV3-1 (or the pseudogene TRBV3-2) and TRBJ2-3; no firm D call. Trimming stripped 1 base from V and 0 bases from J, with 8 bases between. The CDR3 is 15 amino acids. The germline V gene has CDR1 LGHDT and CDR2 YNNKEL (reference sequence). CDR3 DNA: TGTGCCAGCAGCCAAGGACTCTTCAGCACAGATACGCAGTATTTT. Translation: CASSQGLFSTDTQYF.

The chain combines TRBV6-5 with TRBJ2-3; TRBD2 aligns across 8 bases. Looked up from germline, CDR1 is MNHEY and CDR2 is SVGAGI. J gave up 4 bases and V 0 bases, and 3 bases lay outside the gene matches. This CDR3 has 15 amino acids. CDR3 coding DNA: TGTGCCAGCAGTTACTCTGTCGGGGGGGCAGATACGCAGTATTTT. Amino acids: CASSYSVGGADTQYF.

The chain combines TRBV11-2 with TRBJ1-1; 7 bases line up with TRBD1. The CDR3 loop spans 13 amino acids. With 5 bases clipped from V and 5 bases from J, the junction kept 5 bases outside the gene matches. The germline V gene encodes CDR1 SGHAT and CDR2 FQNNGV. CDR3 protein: CASSRDRETEAFF. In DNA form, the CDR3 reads TGTGCCAGCAGCCGTGACAGGGAAACTGAAGCTTTCTTT. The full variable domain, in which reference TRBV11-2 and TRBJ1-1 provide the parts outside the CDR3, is EAGVAQSPRYKIIEKRQSVAFWCNPISGHATLYWYQQILGQGPKLLIQFQNNGVVDDSQLPKDRFSAERLKGVDSTLKIQPAKLEDSAVYLCASSRDRETEAFFGQGTRLTVV.

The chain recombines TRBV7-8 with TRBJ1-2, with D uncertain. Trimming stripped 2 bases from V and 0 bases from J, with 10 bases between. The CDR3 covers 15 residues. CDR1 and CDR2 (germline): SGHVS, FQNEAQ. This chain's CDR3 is CASSLLATTNYGYTF. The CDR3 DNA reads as TGTGCCAGCAGCTTACTAGCGACAACTAACTATGGCTACACCTTC.

This CDR3 is CASSQVPTGPYEQYF. CDR3 nucleotides: TGCGCCAGCAGCCAAGTTCCTACAGGTCCCTACGAGCAGTACTTC. V gene TRBV4-1 combines with J gene TRBJ2-7; possibly TRBD1 for D (5 bases). The CDR3 contains 15 residues. The germline gives CDR1 MGHRA, CDR2 YSYEKL. V was cut by 1 base and J by 2 bases, with 12 bases left in between.

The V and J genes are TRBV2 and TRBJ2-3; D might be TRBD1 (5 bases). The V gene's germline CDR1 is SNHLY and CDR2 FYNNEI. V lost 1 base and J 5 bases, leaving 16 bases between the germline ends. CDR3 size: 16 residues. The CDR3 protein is CASSEGYTRAVDTQYF. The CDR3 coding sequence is TGTGCCAGCAGTGAAGGCTACACCAGGGCGGTAGATACGCAGTATTTT.

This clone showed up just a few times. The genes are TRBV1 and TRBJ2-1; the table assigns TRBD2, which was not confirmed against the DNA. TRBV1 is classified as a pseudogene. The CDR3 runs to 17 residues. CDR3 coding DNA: TGCACCAGCAGCCAAGAGCGGCGGGGGGCTGTGCACAATGAGCAGTTCTTC. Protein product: CTSSQERRGAVHNEQFF.

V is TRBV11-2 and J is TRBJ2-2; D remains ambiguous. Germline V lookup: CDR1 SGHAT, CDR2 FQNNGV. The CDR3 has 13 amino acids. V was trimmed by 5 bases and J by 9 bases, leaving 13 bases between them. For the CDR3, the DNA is TGTGCCAGCAGCCTCCCACTACACCGGGAGCTGTTTTTT. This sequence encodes CASSLPLHRELFF.

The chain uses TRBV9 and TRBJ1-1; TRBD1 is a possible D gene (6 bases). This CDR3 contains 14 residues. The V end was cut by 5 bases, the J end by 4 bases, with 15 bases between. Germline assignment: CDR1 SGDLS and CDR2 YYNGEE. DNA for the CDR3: TGTGCCAGCAGTCTTGCAGGGGCCGGCACTGAAGCTTTCTTT. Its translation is CASSLAGAGTEAFF.

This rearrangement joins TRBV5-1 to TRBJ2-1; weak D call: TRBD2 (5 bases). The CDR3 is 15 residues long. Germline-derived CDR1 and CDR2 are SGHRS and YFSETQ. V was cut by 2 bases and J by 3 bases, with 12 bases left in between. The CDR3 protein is CASSLLGDIYNEQFF. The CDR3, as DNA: TGCGCCAGCAGCTTACTGGGAGATATCTACAATGAGCAGTTCTTC.

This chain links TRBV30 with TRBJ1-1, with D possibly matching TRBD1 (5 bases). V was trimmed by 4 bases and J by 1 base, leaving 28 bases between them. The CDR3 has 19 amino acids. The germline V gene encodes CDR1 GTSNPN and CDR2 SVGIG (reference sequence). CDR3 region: CAWIASGGGGMWPNTEAFF. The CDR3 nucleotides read TGTGCCTGGATCGCCTCGGGTGGGGGAGGTATGTGGCCGAACACTGAAGCTTTCTTT.

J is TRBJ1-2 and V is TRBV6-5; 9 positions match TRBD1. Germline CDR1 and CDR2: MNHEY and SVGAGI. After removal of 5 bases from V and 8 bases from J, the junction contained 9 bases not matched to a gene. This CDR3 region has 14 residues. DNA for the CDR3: TGTGCCAGCAGTATCGTACAGGGGGCGGGCGGCTACACCTTC. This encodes CASSIVQGAGGYTF.